The clone carrying this TCR beta chain was detected a few times. This specimen belongs to a study of low-dose radiotherapy and immunotherapy resistance in tumors. About the study: With 1 Gy per fraction every two weeks, Cohort 2 accumulated 13 Gy across 26 weeks.

V trimming: 2 bases; J trimming: 4 bases; junction bases outside the gene matches: 4. Germline V CDR1 and CDR2: GTSNPN, SVGIG (reference sequence). This CDR3 contains 14 residues. Gene-specific TRAV and TRBV primers were used for first-strand cDNA, covering alpha and beta chains. The authors ran 20 PCR cycles to amplify TCRs with a constant-region primer and V-primer adapter. TCRdb reprocessed the reads with MiXCR, giving one entry per CDR3 protein. This table holds 70,000 to 90,000 distinct CDR3 sequences, 15% to 20% found once. Time point defined: before trial treatment. The sequence was collected from a male donor with prostate cancer. The sequencing used PBMCs, collected before treatment. This chain joins TRBV30 and TRBJ1-5; TRBD1 matches at 8 bases. The CDR3, as DNA: TGTGCCTGGAGTCGGACAGGGCCTAATCAGCCCCAGCATTTT. It codes for CAWSRTGPNQPQHF.